Given below is one TCR beta chain in context. Its target is unknown. This sequence may be a read error, since a much larger clone differs from it by one base. This specimen comes from a study of T cells in Graves' hyperthyroidism and ophthalmopathy. Study conclusions and caveats: Blood also showed most of the thyroid clonotypes that were expanded above 0.001.

Clinical symptoms, serum thyroxine, TRAb, thyroid ultrasound and orbital computed tomography informed diagnoses. Template material for amplifying TCR beta CDR3 regions consisted of RNA transcripts. The TCR CDR3 was amplified in a first-round RT-PCR using the HTBI primer set. TCRdb called the multiplex PCR reads again in MiXCR, with one record for every CDR3 protein. Here the sample spans 600,000 to 900,000 distinct CDR3 sequences, around 15% being singletons. The V gene lost 3 bases and the J gene lost 9 bases, with 21 bases spanning the gap. Germline CDR1 is MDHEN and CDR2 is SYDVKM. The CDR3 extends over 15 amino acids.

Sequenced input: blood. The gene calls are TRBV28 and TRBJ2-7; D call uncertain. This TCR derives from a young man with Graves' hyperthyroidism. The CDR3 region has the DNA TGTGCCAGCAGTTTCCCGCCAGGCTTGATCCGAGGGCAGTACTTC. This codes for CASSFPPGLIRGQYF.